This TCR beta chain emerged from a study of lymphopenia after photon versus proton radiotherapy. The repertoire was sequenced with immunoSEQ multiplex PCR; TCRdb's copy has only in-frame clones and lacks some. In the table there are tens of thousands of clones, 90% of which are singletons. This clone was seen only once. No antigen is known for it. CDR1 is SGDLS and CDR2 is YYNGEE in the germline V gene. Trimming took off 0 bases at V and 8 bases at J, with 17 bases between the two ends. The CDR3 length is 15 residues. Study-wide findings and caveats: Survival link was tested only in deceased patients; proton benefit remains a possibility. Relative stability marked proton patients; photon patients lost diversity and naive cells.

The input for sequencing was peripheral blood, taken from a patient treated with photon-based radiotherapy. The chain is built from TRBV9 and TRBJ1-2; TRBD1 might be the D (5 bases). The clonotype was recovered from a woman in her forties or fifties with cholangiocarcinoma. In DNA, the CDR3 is TGTGCCAGCAGCGTAGGGGACGGCGGCTTTGAGGGCTACACCTTC. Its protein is CASSVGDGGFEGYTF.